The 15 T cell receptor beta chains below were found in one sample sequenced in a study of T cells in Graves' hyperthyroidism and ophthalmopathy. Researchers amplified the TCR beta CDR3 regions from RNA transcripts. The TCR CDR3 was amplified in a first-round RT-PCR using the HTBI primer set. One entry per CDR3 protein results from TCRdb running MiXCR on the multiplex PCR reads. The sample contains about 760,000 distinct CDR3 sequences, around 40% of which appear only once. Sequencing was performed on blood. These receptors were collected from a woman aged 40-49 years with Graves' hyperthyroidism.

This clonotype was counted only a few times. The rearrangement links TRBV29-1 to TRBJ1-5; D not resolved. The V gene's germline CDR1 is SQVTM and CDR2 ANQGSEA. CDR3 length equals 13 residues. V gave up 7 bases and J gave up 5 bases, with 15 bases separating them. For the CDR3, the DNA is TGCAGCGCGGCCCTTGGATTGCATCAGCCCCAGCATTTT. Its protein product is CSAALGLHQPQHF.

V is TRBV5-4 and J is TRBJ1-5; D is unclear. Germline V gives CDR1 SGHNT, CDR2 YYREEE (reference sequence). This CDR3 spans 14 amino acids. V dropped 4 bases and J dropped 5 bases, with 13 bases sitting between them. The CDR3 reads CASSVAGRDQPQHF. In DNA form, the CDR3 reads TGTGCCAGCAGCGTGGCTGGGAGAGATCAGCCCCAGCATTTT.

Comment on this clonotype: This may stem from a read error, because a much larger clone lies one nucleotide away. This chain connects TRBV29-1 to TRBJ2-5; D is tentatively TRBD1 or TRBD2 (6 bases each). Trimming removed 8 bases at V and 9 bases at J, with 22 bases between. The CDR3 runs to 13 residues. CDR1 SQVTM and CDR2 ANQGSEA come from the germline V gene. The CDR3 DNA reads as TGCAGCCACTTTTCCTCGGCCCGGGGGCCCCAGTACTTC. Encoded protein: CSHFSSARGPQYF.

The rearrangement links TRBV15 to TRBJ2-7; 15 bases agree with TRBD2. Germline CDR1 reads LNHNV; CDR2 reads YYDKDF (reference sequence). V dropped 3 bases and J dropped 8; count of bases not matched to a gene: 11. CDR3 length: 17 amino acids. The CDR3, as DNA: TGTGCCACCAGCAGGGTCGGACTAGCGGGAGGGCCGTCGAAGCAGTACTTC. Translated, it gives CATSRVGLAGGPSKQYF.

The genes are TRBV2 and TRBJ1-5; no reliable D call. V was shortened by 8 bases and J by 0 bases, with 17 bases between the two germline ends. The CDR3 runs to 16 residues. Germline V gene sequence: CDR1 SNHLY, CDR2 FYNNEI. The CDR3 protein is CASSPQPRTSNQPQHF. The CDR3 nucleotides are TGTGCCAGCTCACCACAGCCCAGGACTAGCAATCAGCCCCAGCATTTT.

This clonotype was seen a few times. V is TRBV5-8 and J is TRBJ1-5; 7 nucleotides align to TRBD1. Trimming removed 0 bases from V and 6 bases from J; junction bases left unmatched: 18. The CDR3 runs to 19 residues. Germline loops: CDR1 SGHTS, CDR2 YDEGEE. CDR3 sequence (DNA): TGTGCCAGCAGCTTGGGAAGATCTGGGAGGGGGCGAAAAGTTCAGCCCCAGCATTTT. It specifies CASSLGRSGRGRKVQPQHF.

In its sample, this clonotype was seen a few times. This chain uses TRBV29-1 with TRBJ1-1; 10 nucleotides match TRBD1. Germline V gene sequence: CDR1 SQVTM, CDR2 ANQGSEA. There are 17 residues in the CDR3. V was clipped by 4 bases and J by 0 bases; unmatched bases: 11. CDR3 sequence reads: CSVGTGQGTPLNTEAFF. The CDR3 nucleotides read TGCAGCGTTGGAACGGGACAGGGGACGCCCTTGAACACTGAAGCTTTCTTT.

V usage is TRBV20-1 and J usage is TRBJ2-7, with D unresolved. The CDR3 is made up of 13 amino acids. Trimming removed 0 bases from V and 4 bases from J, with 10 bases in between. Germline V lookup: CDR1 DFQATT, CDR2 SNEGSKA (reference sequence). The CDR3 here is CSARDGKGYEQYF. The CDR3 nucleotides read TGCAGTGCTAGAGATGGAAAGGGTTACGAGCAGTACTTC.

This clonotype was counted many times. The J gene is TRBJ1-2, the V gene TRBV10-3; D is possibly TRBD1 (6 bases). The CDR3 is made up of 13 amino acids. Germline lookup yields CDR1 ENHRY and CDR2 SYGVKD. Trimming pared 4 bases from V and 6 bases from J, leaving 12 bases between. The CDR3 region is CAISAPEGDGYTF. The CDR3 nucleotides read TGTGCCATCAGTGCCCCGGAGGGGGATGGCTACACCTTC.

The rearrangement uses TRBV29-1 and TRBJ2-7, with TRBD1 as a possible D gene (6 bases). The V and J ends lost 3 bases and 9 bases respectively, with 18 bases between them. The CDR3 spans 13 residues. CDR1 SQVTM and CDR2 ANQGSEA come from the germline V gene. As DNA, the CDR3 is TGCAGCGTTGAGGACAGTCCCACAGATACGCAGTACTTC. This codes for CSVEDSPTDTQYF.

This clonotype was counted between two and nine times. The chain links TRBV7-8 to TRBJ1-5, with unresolved D. The CDR3 is made up of 16 amino acids. The germline CDR1 and CDR2 sequences are SGHVS and FQNEAQ. V lost 4 bases, J lost 0 bases, and 13 bases lay in between. The CDR3 region has the DNA TGTGCCAGCAGCTACGGTTCGGTTTATAGCAATCAGCCCCAGCATTTT. Protein product: CASSYGSVYSNQPQHF.

This clonotype was counted between two and nine times. The rearrangement joins TRBV3-1 to TRBJ1-1, with D perhaps matching TRBD1 (5 bases). This CDR3 region has 15 residues. Germline V gene data show CDR1 as LGHDT and CDR2 as YNNKEL (reference sequence). V was pared by 4 bases and J by 1 base, with 13 bases between. CDR3 sequence reads: CASSPQGAKNTEAFF. CDR3 nucleotide sequence: TGTGCCAGCAGCCCCCAAGGGGCCAAGAACACTGAAGCTTTCTTT.

J is TRBJ1-6 and V is TRBV19, with D maybe TRBD1 (6 bases). V was cut by 6 bases and J by 0 bases, with 12 bases left in between. The CDR3 loop spans 16 amino acids. Germline V CDR1 and CDR2: LNHDA, SQIVND (reference sequence). CDR3 residues: CASSSRGHSYNSPLHF. The DNA for the CDR3 is TGTGCCAGTAGCTCCCGGGGACACTCCTATAATTCACCCCTCCACTTT.

At least ten counts were recorded for this clonotype. V is TRBV29-1 and J is TRBJ2-7; TRBD1 agrees at 9 bases. The junction had 15 bases not matched to a gene; V was cut back by 6 bases and J by 6 bases. There are 15 residues in the CDR3. Germline V gene lookup returns CDR1 SQVTM and CDR2 ANQGSEA. CDR3 nucleotide sequence: TGCAGCGTCGACGAACAGGGGGCCCTCGCCCTCGAGCAGTACTTC. Protein sequence: CSVDEQGALALEQYF.

The chain is built from TRBV30 and TRBJ2-7; D gene ambiguous. This CDR3 region has 11 residues. Trimming removed 2 bases at V and 5 bases at J, with 7 bases between. The germline V gene has CDR1 GTSNPN and CDR2 SVGIG (reference sequence). The CDR3 DNA is TGTGCCTGGAGTCATAATAACGAGCAGTACTTC. Its protein product is CAWSHNNEQYF.